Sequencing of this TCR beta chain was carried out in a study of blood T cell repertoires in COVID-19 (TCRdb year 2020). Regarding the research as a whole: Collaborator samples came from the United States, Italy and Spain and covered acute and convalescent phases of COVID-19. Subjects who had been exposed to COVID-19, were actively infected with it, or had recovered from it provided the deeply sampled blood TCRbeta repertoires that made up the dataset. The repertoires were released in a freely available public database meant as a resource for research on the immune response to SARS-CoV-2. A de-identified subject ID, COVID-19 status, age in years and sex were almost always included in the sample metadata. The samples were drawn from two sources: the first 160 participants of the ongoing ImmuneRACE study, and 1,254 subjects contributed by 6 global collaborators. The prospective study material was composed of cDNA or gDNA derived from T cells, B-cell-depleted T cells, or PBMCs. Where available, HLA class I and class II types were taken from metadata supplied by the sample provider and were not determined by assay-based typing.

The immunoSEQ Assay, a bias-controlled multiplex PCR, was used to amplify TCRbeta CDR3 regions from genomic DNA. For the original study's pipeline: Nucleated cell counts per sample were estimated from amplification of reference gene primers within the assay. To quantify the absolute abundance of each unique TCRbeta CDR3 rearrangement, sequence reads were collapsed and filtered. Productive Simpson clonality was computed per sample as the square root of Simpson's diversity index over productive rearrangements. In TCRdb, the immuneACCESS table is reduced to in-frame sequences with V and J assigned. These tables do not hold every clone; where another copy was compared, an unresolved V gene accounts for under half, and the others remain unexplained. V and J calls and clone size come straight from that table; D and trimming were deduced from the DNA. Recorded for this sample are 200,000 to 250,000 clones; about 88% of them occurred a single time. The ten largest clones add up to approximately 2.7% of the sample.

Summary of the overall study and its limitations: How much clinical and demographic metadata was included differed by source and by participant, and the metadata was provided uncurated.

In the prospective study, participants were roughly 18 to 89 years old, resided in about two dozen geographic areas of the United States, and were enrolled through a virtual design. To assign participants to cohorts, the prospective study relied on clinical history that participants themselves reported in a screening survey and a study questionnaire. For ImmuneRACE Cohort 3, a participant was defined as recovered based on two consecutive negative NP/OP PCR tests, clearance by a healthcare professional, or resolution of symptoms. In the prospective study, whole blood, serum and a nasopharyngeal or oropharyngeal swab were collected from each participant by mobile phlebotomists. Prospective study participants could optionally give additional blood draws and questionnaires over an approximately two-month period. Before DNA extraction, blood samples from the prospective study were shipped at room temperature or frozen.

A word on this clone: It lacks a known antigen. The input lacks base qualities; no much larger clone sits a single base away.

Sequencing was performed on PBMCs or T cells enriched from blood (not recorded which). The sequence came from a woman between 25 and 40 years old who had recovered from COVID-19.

The bases are TGTGCCATCACGGCACAGGGTTACAATGAGCAGTTCTTC. This translates into CAITAQGYNEQFF. The chain is assembled from TRBV10-3 and TRBJ2-1, with a weak D call of TRBD1 (6 bases match). Between the V and J ends, shortened by 7 bases and 4 bases respectively, the junction contains 11 bases. The CDR3 goes from the cysteine to the phenylalanine over 13 residues. Just the 39-base CDR3 DNA is kept, in frame starting at base 1. CDR1 ENHRY and CDR2 SYGVKD are derived from the germline V gene.